This T cell receptor beta chain was sequenced in a study of regulatory T cells in long-lasting Graves disease. CDR3 regions were amplified by Arm-PCR using iRepertoire HTBI primers to build TCR beta libraries. MiXCR was run by TCRdb on the multiplex PCR reads, yielding one entry per CDR3 protein. The sample carries roughly 500,000 distinct CDR3 sequences, about 14% recorded once. Time point here: newly diagnosed GD, antithyroid drugs for less than 3 months. The TCR library used RNA extracted from PBMCs. An endocrinology unit in Xi'an, China, supplied the patients. The CDR3 is made up of 17 amino acids. Per germline, CDR1 DFQATT and CDR2 SNEGSKA (reference sequence). Trimming shortened V by 8 bases and J by 0 bases, and 23 bases separated the two germline ends. This sample also appeared in a second study, on T cells in Graves' hyperthyroidism and ophthalmopathy. That report adds: Expanded thyroid clonotypes (above 0.001) were mostly also found in blood.

The J gene is TRBJ2-1, the V gene TRBV20-1; no firm D call. The clonotype was recovered from a man in his thirties or forties with Graves disease. The sequences come from peripheral blood mononuclear cells (PBMCs), collected at new diagnosis, from a patient treated with antithyroid drugs. In DNA, the CDR3 is TGCAGTACTCCCACATTTATTCTCGCTAACTCCTACAATGAGCAGTTCTTC. Its protein is CSTPTFILANSYNEQFF.